This entry is about one T cell receptor beta chain. Its cognate antigen is unknown. This entry comes from a study of cytomegalovirus exposure and HLA in healthy donors. V lost 4 bases to trimming and J lost 1 base, with 7 bases between them. From germline, CDR1 is MNHEY and CDR2 SVGAGI. The CDR3 is 13 residues long. Study observations and caveats: Being productive about 90% or about 30% of the time was typical of most TCR beta V segments in an earlier analysis.

Donors consisted of healthy bone marrow donors. PCR primers comprised 60 Vbeta and 13 Jbeta primers. TCRdb's copy holds only in-frame clones and misses some; the assay was immunoSEQ multiplex PCR. The sample yields approximately 170,000 clones, 68% seen once. Sequenced sample: PBMCs. The clonotype originates from a man in his fifties or sixties in good health and CMV-seronegative. This rearrangement joins TRBV6-5 to TRBJ1-1; D ambiguous. CDR3 region: CASSFRKNTEAFF. The CDR3 DNA follows: TGTGCCAGCAGTTTCAGGAAGAACACTGAAGCTTTCTTT.